The 18 T cell receptor beta chains given below trace back to one sample, sequenced in a study of OX40 agonist ivuxolimab in advanced cancers. Profiled with immunoSEQ multiplex PCR; TCRdb holds only in-frame clones, not every one. Here the sample spans 50,000 to 65,000 clones, 80% to 95% being singletons. Here the sequenced sample was CD4+ or CD8+ T cells sorted from blood, taken in a trial of the OX40 agonist ivuxolimab. These receptors all stem from an adult with an advanced solid tumor such as melanoma, head and neck, liver or kidney cancer.

The chain couples TRBV10-1 to TRBJ2-3, with 9 bases that match TRBD2. The CDR3 sequence is 19 residues long. After removal of 0 bases from V and 2 bases from J, the junction contained 12 bases not matched to a gene. The germline CDR1 and CDR2 sequences are WNHNN and SYGVQD (reference sequence). CDR3 region: CASSESWLAGTSYTDTQYF. The CDR3 nucleotides are TGCGCCAGCAGTGAGTCGTGGCTAGCGGGGACGTCTTACACAGATACGCAGTATTTT.

The chain couples TRBV30 to TRBJ2-7, with D possibly TRBD2 on 7 matching bases. CDR1 GTSNPN and CDR2 SVGIG come from the germline V gene (reference sequence). The CDR3 runs 12 residues. V was shortened by 5 bases and J by 5 bases, with 13 bases between the two germline ends. The CDR3 sequence: CAWGPGGHEQYF. CDR3 coding DNA: TGTGCCTGGGGTCCGGGGGGCCACGAGCAGTACTTC. Full variable domain (rest looked up from reference TRBV30 and TRBJ2-7): SQTIHQWPATLVQPVGSPLSLECTVEGTSNPNLYWYRQAAGRGLQLLFYSVGIGQISSEVPQNLSASRPQDRQFILSSKKLLLSDSGFYLCAWGPGGHEQYFGPGTRLTVT.

V gene TRBV11-2 combines with J gene TRBJ2-5; TRBD1 matches at 8 bases. This CDR3 comprises 13 residues. Per the germline V gene, CDR1 is SGHAT and CDR2 is FQNNGV. Losses at the gene ends were 6 bases for V and 3 bases for J; bases not matched to a gene: 3. The CDR3 loop reads CASRLQGEETQYF. The CDR3 nucleotides read TGTGCCAGCAGGTTACAGGGGGAAGAGACCCAGTACTTC.

This chain connects TRBV30 to TRBJ2-7, with D possibly being TRBD2 (5 bases). V shed 5 bases and J shed 0 bases, with 14 bases lying between them. Germline V gene data show CDR1 as GTSNPN and CDR2 as SVGIG (reference sequence). The length of the CDR3 is 14 residues. The CDR3 sequence: CAWGPFGSSYEQYF. DNA for the CDR3: TGTGCCTGGGGCCCTTTTGGGAGCTCCTACGAGCAGTACTTC.

The chain uses TRBV29-1 and TRBJ2-1, with TRBD2 matching 12 bases. The V gene's germline CDR1 is SQVTM and CDR2 ANQGSEA. The CDR3 runs 14 residues. The J segment lost 6 bases and the V segment lost 3 bases, leaving 3 bases of the junction unmatched. Here the CDR3 reads CSVEPGLAGNEQFF. Here the CDR3 DNA reads TGCAGCGTTGAGCCGGGACTAGCGGGCAATGAGCAGTTCTTC.

This chain links TRBV7-3 with TRBJ2-3, with D perhaps matching TRBD2 (5 bases). CDR1 and CDR2 (germline): SGHTA, FQGTGA. V was trimmed by 4 bases and J by 1 base, leaving 12 bases between them. The CDR3 sequence is 15 residues long. CDR3 protein: CASSSWGVGTDTQYF. In nucleotides, the CDR3 is TGTGCCAGCAGCTCATGGGGAGTGGGCACAGATACGCAGTATTTT.

The table lists this clone with a count of one. This rearrangement joins TRBV14 to TRBJ2-1; maybe TRBD1 (6 bases). V lost 1 base to trimming and J lost 4 bases, with 11 bases between them. This CDR3 contains 15 residues. Germline-derived CDR1 and CDR2 are SGHDN and FVKESK. As DNA, the CDR3 is TGTGCCAGCAGCCAAGTGGGGACACCTTACAATGAGCAGTTCTTC. Its protein product is CASSQVGTPYNEQFF.

The V and J genes are TRBV5-1 and TRBJ2-7; possible D gene TRBD1, 5 bases. Per the germline V gene, CDR1 is SGHRS and CDR2 is YFSETQ. V was shortened by 0 bases and J by 6 bases, with 13 bases between the two germline ends. The CDR3 is made up of 14 amino acids. The CDR3 reads CASSLVVRGPEQYF. CDR3 nucleotide sequence: TGCGCCAGCAGCTTGGTGGTTAGGGGCCCCGAGCAGTACTTC.

The chain carries TRBV30 and TRBJ1-2, with D uncertain. The CDR3 is 12 amino acids. With 2 bases removed from V and 1 base from J, the gap between germline ends came to 5 bases. The germline gives CDR1 GTSNPN, CDR2 SVGIG (reference sequence). This CDR3 is CAWSYGNYGYTF. The CDR3 region has the DNA TGTGCCTGGAGTTACGGTAACTATGGCTACACCTTC.

V is TRBV19 and J is TRBJ2-2, with D perhaps matching TRBD2 (6 bases). V dropped 3 bases and J dropped 3 bases, with 8 bases sitting between them. The CDR3 totals 14 residues. The germline CDR1 and CDR2 sequences are LNHDA and SQIVND (reference sequence). The CDR3 sequence: CASSIGGDTGELFF. CDR3 coding DNA: TGTGCCAGTAGTATCGGGGGTGACACCGGGGAGCTGTTTTTT.

The chain combines TRBV28 with TRBJ2-5; the D is unclear. Germline V gene data show CDR1 as MDHEN and CDR2 as SYDVKM. The CDR3 has 11 residues. V shed 4 bases and J shed 2 bases, with 2 bases lying between them. CDR3 loop: CASSSQETQYF. The DNA of the CDR3 is TGTGCCAGCAGTTCGCAAGAGACCCAGTACTTC. Full variable domain (outside the CDR3, taken from reference TRBV28 and TRBJ2-5): DVKVTQSSRYLVKRTGEKVFLECVQDMDHENMFWYRQDPGLGLRLIYFSYDVKMKEKGDIPEGYSVSREKKERFSLILESASTNQTSMYLCASSSQETQYFGPGTRLLVL.

This clone came up once. This chain links TRBV15 with TRBJ2-6; TRBD2 is a possible D gene (5 bases). The ends were cut back, 7 bases at V and 4 bases at J, with 17 bases in the middle. Germline V gene data show CDR1 as LNHNV and CDR2 as YYDKDF (reference sequence). CDR3 length: 16 residues. The CDR3 region is CATTTGKKTGANVLTF. The CDR3 DNA sequence: TGTGCCACCACTACGGGAAAAAAGACAGGGGCCAACGTCCTGACTTTC.

This chain joins TRBV5-6 and TRBJ2-7, with TRBD2 as a possible D gene (5 bases). With 5 bases removed from V and 3 bases from J, the gap between germline ends came to 9 bases. Germline V CDR1 and CDR2: SGHDT, YYEEEE. CDR3 length: 12 residues. CDR3 residues: CASSYGNYEQYF. CDR3 DNA sequence: TGTGCCAGCAGTTACGGGAACTACGAGCAGTACTTC.

The chain employs TRBV5-6 and TRBJ2-1, with 8 bases lining up with TRBD2. Germline V gene sequence: CDR1 SGHDT, CDR2 YYEEEE. The junction had 3 bases not matched to a gene; V was cut back by 7 bases and J by 0 bases. The CDR3 has 14 residues. CDR3 DNA: TGTGCCAGCCATAGCGGGGACTCCTACAATGAGCAGTTCTTC. Translation gives CASHSGDSYNEQFF.

V usage is TRBV2 and J usage is TRBJ2-5, with 7 bases identical to TRBD2. The CDR3 has 17 residues. J was trimmed by 5 bases and V by 2 bases; bases with no gene match: 14. Germline V CDR1 and CDR2: SNHLY, FYNNEI. The CDR3 is CASSESPNSGLSETQYF. DNA of the CDR3: TGTGCCAGCAGTGAAAGCCCTAATAGCGGGCTATCGGAGACCCAGTACTTC.

The chain uses TRBV10-2 and TRBJ2-1; the D is unclear. The V gene's germline CDR1 is WSHSY and CDR2 SAAADI. The CDR3 length is 11 residues. Trimming removed 8 bases from V and 4 bases from J, with 6 bases in between. This CDR3 reads CASALYNEQFF. CDR3 DNA: TGCGCCAGCGCGTTGTACAATGAGCAGTTCTTC.

The chain recombines TRBV28 with TRBJ1-5; D ambiguous. The CDR3 runs 15 residues. Germline V lookup: CDR1 MDHEN, CDR2 SYDVKM. Trimming cost V 8 bases and J 4 bases, with 18 bases left between them. Here the CDR3 reads CASDPSGILNQPQHF. Written as DNA, the CDR3 is TGTGCCAGCGATCCCAGCGGGATTCTTAATCAGCCCCAGCATTTT. Full variable domain (rest looked up from reference TRBV28 and TRBJ1-5): DVKVTQSSRYLVKRTGEKVFLECVQDMDHENMFWYRQDPGLGLRLIYFSYDVKMKEKGDIPEGYSVSREKKERFSLILESASTNQTSMYLCASDPSGILNQPQHFGDGTRLSIL.

The table lists this clone with a count of one. The rearrangement links TRBV19 to TRBJ2-2; TRBD2 aligns across 9 bases. J was trimmed by 5 bases and V by 6 bases; bases with no gene match: 7. This CDR3 region has 15 residues. CDR1 LNHDA and CDR2 SQIVND come from the germline V gene (reference sequence). The DNA for the CDR3 is TGTGCCAGTAGCCCTAGCGGGGAGTTAACCGGGGAGCTGTTTTTT. Its protein product is CASSPSGELTGELFF.